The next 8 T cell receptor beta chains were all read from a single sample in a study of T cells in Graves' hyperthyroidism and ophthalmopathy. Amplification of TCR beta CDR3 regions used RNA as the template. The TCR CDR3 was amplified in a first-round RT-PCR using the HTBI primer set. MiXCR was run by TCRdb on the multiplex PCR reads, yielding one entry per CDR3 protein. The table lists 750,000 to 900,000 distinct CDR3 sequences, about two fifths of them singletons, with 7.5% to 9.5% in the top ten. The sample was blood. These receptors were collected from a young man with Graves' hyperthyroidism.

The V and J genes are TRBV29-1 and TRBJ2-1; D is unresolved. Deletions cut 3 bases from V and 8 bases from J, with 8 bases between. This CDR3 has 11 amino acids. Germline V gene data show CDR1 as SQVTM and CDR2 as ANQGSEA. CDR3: CSVESTDEQFF. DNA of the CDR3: TGCAGCGTTGAGTCGACGGATGAGCAGTTCTTC.

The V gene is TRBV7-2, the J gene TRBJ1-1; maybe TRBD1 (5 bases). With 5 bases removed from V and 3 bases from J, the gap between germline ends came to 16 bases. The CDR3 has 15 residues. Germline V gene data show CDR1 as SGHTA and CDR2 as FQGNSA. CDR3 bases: TGTGCCAGCAGCCAAATGGCAGGGCCACACACTGAAGCTTTCTTT. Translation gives CASSQMAGPHTEAFF. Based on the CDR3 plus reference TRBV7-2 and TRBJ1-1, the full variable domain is GAGVSQSPSNKVTEKGKDVELRCDPISGHTALYWYRQSLGQGLEFLIYFQGNSAPDKSGLPSDRFSAERTGGSVSTLTIQRTQQEDSAVYLCASSQMAGPHTEAFFGQGTRLTVV.

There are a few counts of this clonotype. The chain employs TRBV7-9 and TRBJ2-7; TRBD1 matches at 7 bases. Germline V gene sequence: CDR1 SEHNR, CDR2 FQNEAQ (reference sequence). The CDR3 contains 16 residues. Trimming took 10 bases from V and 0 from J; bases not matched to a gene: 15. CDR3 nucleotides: TGTGCCACCCTCTATAGGGACAGTCTTGGCTCCTACGAGCAGTACTTC. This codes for CATLYRDSLGSYEQYF.

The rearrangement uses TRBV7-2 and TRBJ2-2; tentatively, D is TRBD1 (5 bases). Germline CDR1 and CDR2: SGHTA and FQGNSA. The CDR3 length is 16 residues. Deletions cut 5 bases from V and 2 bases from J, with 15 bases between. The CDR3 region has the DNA TGTGCCAGCAGCCCAACAGGCCGTGGAAACACCGGGGAGCTGTTTTTT. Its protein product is CASSPTGRGNTGELFF.

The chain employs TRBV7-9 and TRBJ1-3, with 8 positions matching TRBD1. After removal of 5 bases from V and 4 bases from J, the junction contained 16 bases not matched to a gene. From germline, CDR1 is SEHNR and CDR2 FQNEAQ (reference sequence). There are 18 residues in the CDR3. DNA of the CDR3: TGTGCCAGCAGCCCGTCTGCGGGCAGGGGGCCAGCGGGAAACACCATATATTTT. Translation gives CASSPSAGRGPAGNTIYF. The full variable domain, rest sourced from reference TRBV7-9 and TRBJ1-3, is DTGVSQNPRHKITKRGQNVTFRCDPISEHNRLYWYRQTLGQGPEFLTYFQNEAQLEKSRLLSDRFSAERPKGSFSTLEIQRTEQGDSAMYLCASSPSAGRGPAGNTIYFGEGSWLTVV.

The CDR3 region has the DNA TGCGCCAGCAGCCACATGGGACAGGCCTACGAGCAGTACTTC. Translated, it gives CASSHMGQAYEQYF. The chain uses TRBV4-1 and TRBJ2-7; 8 nucleotides agree with TRBD1. CDR3 length: 14 residues. The V gene's germline CDR1 is MGHRA and CDR2 YSYEKL. J lost 2 bases, V lost 3 bases, and 3 bases had no gene match.

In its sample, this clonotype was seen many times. This CDR3 reads CASSPGGGYGYTF. The CDR3 bases are TGTGCCAGCAGCCCAGGGGGAGGCTATGGCTACACCTTC. V gene TRBV12-3 or TRBV12-4 combines with J gene TRBJ1-2; 7 nucleotides line up with TRBD1. Germline trimming cut 6 bases from V and 4 bases from J; bases unmatched to any gene: 5. The length of the CDR3 is 13 residues.

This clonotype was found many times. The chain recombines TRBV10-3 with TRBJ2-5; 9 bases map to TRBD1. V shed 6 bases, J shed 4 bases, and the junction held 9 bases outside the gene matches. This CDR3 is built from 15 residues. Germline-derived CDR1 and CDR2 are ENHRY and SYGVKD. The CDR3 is CAIRSDRGTGETQYF. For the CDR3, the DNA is TGTGCCATCAGGAGCGACAGGGGGACGGGAGAGACCCAGTACTTC.